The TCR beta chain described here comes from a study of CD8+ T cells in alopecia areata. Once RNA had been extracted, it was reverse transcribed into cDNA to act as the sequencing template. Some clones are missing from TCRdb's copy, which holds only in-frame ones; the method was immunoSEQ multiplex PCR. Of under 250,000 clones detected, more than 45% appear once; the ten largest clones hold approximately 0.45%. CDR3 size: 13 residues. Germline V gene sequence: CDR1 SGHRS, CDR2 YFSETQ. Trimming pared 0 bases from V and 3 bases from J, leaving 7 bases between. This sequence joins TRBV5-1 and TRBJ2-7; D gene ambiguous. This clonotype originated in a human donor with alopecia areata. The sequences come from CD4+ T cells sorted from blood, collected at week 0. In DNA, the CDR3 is TGCGCCAGCAGCTTGGATTCGTTCTACGAGCAGTACTTC. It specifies CASSLDSFYEQYF.